This T cell receptor (beta chain) was recorded in a study of response to subunit inactivated influenza vaccine. Broader study findings: Only a handful of new T cells, the authors suggested, are recruited with each seasonal influenza vaccination.

TCRdb passed the RT-PCR reads through MiXCR, listing each CDR3 protein once. The sample holds 800,000 to 1,000,000 distinct CDR3 sequences, 21% seen once. In regard to this clonotype: What it binds is not known.

The germline CDR1 and CDR2 sequences are SQVTM and ANQGSEA. The CDR3 runs to 16 residues. V lost 6 bases, J lost 0 bases, and 18 bases lay in between. The rearrangement links TRBV29-1 to TRBJ2-1, with a possible D match to TRBD2 (6 bases). Sequenced material: PBMCs from blood, taken roughly 5 days after vaccination. This sequence originates from a man in his fifties who received an inactivated influenza vaccine. The CDR3 DNA sequence: TGCAGCGTCCCCGCCGGAGGGTTGAGCTCCTACAATGAGCAGTTCTTC. It translates to CSVPAGGLSSYNEQFF.